A selection of T cell receptor beta chains follows, all from one sample in a study of blood T cells in healthy people across ages. TCRdb called the 5' RACE reads again in MiXCR, with one record for every CDR3 protein. This sample yields about 1.8 million distinct CDR3 sequences, of which roughly 50% are seen a single time; approximately 2.1% belongs to the top ten. The sequenced material came from blood. The receptors derive from a woman aged 35 to 49 in good health. CDR3s include the opening cysteine and the closing phenylalanine or tryptophan. The order of the fields is V gene, J gene, clone size, D gene, CDR3 protein, CDR3 DNA. The D gene is left open where the match is weak. Not all rows give a size; the values are once, few, many and, for expanded clones, a class.

>TRBV12-3/TRBV12-4|TRBJ2-1|few|TRBD1
CASRGTARTYNEQFF
TGTGCCAGCAGGGGGACAGCCCGAACCTACAATGAGCAGTTCTTC
>TRBV11-2|TRBJ2-5|NA|NA
CASSWAGNQETQYF
TGTGCCAGCAGCTGGGCGGGGAACCAAGAGACCCAGTACTTC
>TRBV12-3/TRBV12-4|TRBJ2-7|NA|TRBD2
CASTASGSYYEQYF
TGTGCCAGCACTGCTAGCGGGTCTTACTACGAGCAGTACTTC
>TRBV6-1|TRBJ2-1|NA|NA
CASSVRVGNEQFF
TGTGCCAGCAGTGTCAGGGTCGGGAATGAGCAGTTCTTC
>TRBV5-1|TRBJ2-5|many|TRBD1
CASSLSAGGRETQYF
TGCGCCAGCAGCTTGAGTGCAGGGGGCAGGGAGACCCAGTACTTC
>TRBV12-3/TRBV12-4|TRBJ2-3|NA|NA
CASTPGLVRDTQYF
TGTGCCAGCACCCCGGGGCTGGTTAGGGATACGCAGTATTTT
>TRBV6-1|TRBJ2-7|NA|TRBD1
CASRPSGQWAYEQYF
TGTGCCAGCAGACCCTCGGGACAGTGGGCCTACGAGCAGTACTTC
>TRBV7-9|TRBJ1-1|few|NA
CASSSKGDKRESRTEAFF
TGTGCCAGCAGCTCTAAGGGGGATAAAAGAGAGAGTCGGACTGAAGCTTTCTTT
>TRBV7-9|TRBJ2-5|NA|NA
CASSSPQGRQYF
TGTGCCAGCAGCTCACCCCAGGGGCGGCAGTACTTC
>TRBV7-2|TRBJ1-6|NA|NA
CASSLKGGPLHF
TGTGCCAGCAGCTTAAAGGGAGGCCCCCTCCACTTT
>TRBV27|TRBJ2-3|NA|NA
CASSGSGHNTQYF
TGTGCCAGCAGTGGATCGGGACATAATACGCAGTATTTT
>TRBV7-6|TRBJ2-7|NA|NA
CASSPVPSSYEQYF
TGTGCCAGCAGCCCCGTCCCGTCTTCCTACGAGCAGTACTTC
>TRBV15|TRBJ1-3|NA|TRBD1
CATSRGQINGNTIYF
TGTGCCACCAGCCGGGGACAGATAAATGGAAACACCATATATTTT
>TRBV3-1|TRBJ1-5|NA|NA
CASSQELGRDSNQPQHF
TGTGCCAGCAGCCAAGAATTAGGCAGGGATAGCAATCAGCCCCAGCATTTT
>TRBV6-2/TRBV6-3|TRBJ2-1|few|NA
CASSPAAEQFF
TGTGCCAGCAGCCCTGCCGCTGAGCAGTTCTTC
>TRBV12-3/TRBV12-4|TRBJ2-1|few|NA
CASSSHSSYNEQFF
TGTGCCAGCAGTTCTCACAGCTCCTACAATGAGCAGTTCTTC
>TRBV5-4|TRBJ2-3|NA|NA
CASSSSPPGWSTDTQYF
TGTGCCAGCAGCTCCAGCCCGCCCGGGTGGAGCACAGATACGCAGTATTTT
>TRBV13|TRBJ1-5|NA|NA
CASTKGSDQPQHF
TGTGCCAGCACGAAGGGCAGCGATCAGCCCCAGCATTTT
>TRBV29-1|TRBJ1-2|few|TRBD1
CSVEGGQGRGNYGYTF
TGCAGCGTTGAAGGGGGACAGGGACGAGGCAACTATGGCTACACCTTC
>TRBV7-9|TRBJ2-5|few|NA
CAGRGALRETQYF
TGTGCCGGCAGAGGGGCGTTGAGAGAGACCCAGTACTTC
>TRBV15|TRBJ2-3|NA|TRBD2
CATSRAPGLALSDTQYF
TGTGCCACCAGCAGAGCTCCGGGACTAGCATTGTCAGATACGCAGTATTTT
>TRBV25-1|TRBJ2-5|NA|NA
CASSEYVRQETQYF
TGTGCCAGCAGTGAATACGTAAGACAAGAGACCCAGTACTTC
>TRBV2|TRBJ2-5|NA|TRBD1
CASIGRGDRGQETQYF
TGTGCCAGCATCGGACGAGGGGACAGGGGACAAGAGACCCAGTACTTC
>TRBV2|TRBJ2-7|NA|NA
CASSPRTDLYEQYF
TGTGCCAGCAGTCCCAGGACAGACCTCTACGAGCAGTACTTC
>TRBV21-1|TRBJ2-1|few|NA
CASSPNLRSSYNEQFF
TGTGCCAGCAGCCCTAATCTCCGGAGCTCCTACAATGAGCAGTTCTTC
>TRBV6-5|TRBJ1-4|NA|TRBD1
CASCTGVGEKLFF
TGTGCCAGCTGCACAGGGGTGGGTGAAAAACTGTTTTTT
>TRBV9|TRBJ2-5|NA|TRBD1
CASSPGGGTGGHARETQYF
TGTGCCAGCAGCCCAGGGGGTGGGACAGGAGGACACGCAAGAGAGACCCAGTACTTC
>TRBV15|TRBJ2-5|NA|NA
CATSRDHSYQETQYF
TGTGCCACCAGCAGAGATCACTCGTACCAAGAGACCCAGTACTTC
>TRBV5-1|TRBJ2-1|few|TRBD1
CASSLEGDSYNEQFF
TGCGCCAGCAGCTTGGAGGGGGACAGTTACAATGAGCAGTTCTTC
>TRBV27|TRBJ2-5|once|NA
CASSVQSGQETQYF
TGTGCCAGCAGTGTACAATCAGGGCAAGAGACCCAGTACTTC
>TRBV11-1|TRBJ2-5|NA|NA
CASGEPGVAQETQYF
TGTGCCAGCGGCGAACCAGGGGTAGCTCAAGAGACCCAGTACTTC
>TRBV21-1|TRBJ2-1|NA|NA
CASSNEPRAGCDEQFF
TGTGCCAGCAGCAATGAGCCCCGAGCGGGGTGCGATGAGCAGTTCTTC
>TRBV4-3|TRBJ2-3|NA|TRBD2
CASSQHPGLAGFSDTQYF
TGCGCCAGCAGCCAGCACCCGGGACTAGCGGGGTTTTCAGATACGCAGTATTTT
>TRBV20-1|TRBJ1-2|few|TRBD1
CSIPGTGYGYTF
TGCAGTATACCCGGGACAGGGTATGGCTACACCTTC
>TRBV9|TRBJ2-1|NA|NA
CASSGGVSAYNEQFF
TGTGCCAGCAGCGGAGGGGTTTCCGCCTACAATGAGCAGTTCTTC
>TRBV6-5|TRBJ2-6|few|NA
CASSYGIVPNSGANVLTF
TGTGCCAGCAGTTACGGCATAGTGCCCAACTCTGGGGCCAACGTCCTGACTTTC
>TRBV7-2|TRBJ2-1|NA|TRBD2
CASTFLTSGGRSSYNEQFF
TGTGCCAGCACGTTCCTGACTAGCGGGGGGAGGAGCTCCTACAATGAGCAGTTCTTC
>TRBV15|TRBJ2-3|few|NA
CATSPPPLAPDTQYF
TGTGCCACCAGCCCCCCACCGCTAGCGCCAGATACGCAGTATTTT
>TRBV28|TRBJ2-7|NA|NA
CASSLSDYYEQYF
TGTGCCAGCAGTTTATCGGATTACTACGAGCAGTACTTC
>TRBV15|TRBJ2-1|few|NA
CATSIKERAEQFF
TGTGCCACCAGCATCAAAGAACGCGCTGAGCAGTTCTTC
>TRBV20-1|TRBJ2-5|NA|NA
CSARTAAVQTQYF
TGCAGTGCTAGAACCGCGGCGGTTCAGACCCAGTACTTC
>TRBV5-8|TRBJ2-7|few|TRBD1
CASSFSGGMEQYF
TGTGCCAGCAGCTTTTCAGGGGGAATGGAGCAGTACTTC
>TRBV5-8|TRBJ1-5|few|TRBD1
CASSEGQFSNQPQHF
TGTGCCAGCAGCGAGGGACAGTTTAGCAATCAGCCCCAGCATTTT
>TRBV2|TRBJ2-1|once|NA
CASSEQLSSYNVQFF
TGTGCCAGCAGTGAACAGTTAAGCTCCTACAATGTGCAGTTCTTC
>TRBV7-2|TRBJ2-3|few|NA
CASSLYIPTWGSTDTQYF
TGTGCCAGCAGCTTATATATACCCACTTGGGGGAGCACAGATACGCAGTATTTT